This T cell receptor (beta chain) was documented in a study of CD8+ T cells in alopecia areata. Germline V CDR1 and CDR2: LNHDA, SQIVND (reference sequence). This CDR3 has 13 residues. Trimming removed 2 bases from V and 6 bases from J, with 8 bases in between. Extraction of RNA preceded its reverse transcription into cDNA, which served as the sequencing template. Assay used: immunoSEQ multiplex PCR; TCRdb lists only in-frame clones, some missing. The sample includes 150,000 or so clones, around 87% of them seen just once. This sequence originates from a human donor with alopecia areata. The gene calls are TRBV19 and TRBJ2-1; D perhaps matches TRBD2 (5 bases). Sequenced material: CD8+ T cells sorted from blood, taken at week 0. The CDR3 loop is CASSIRSANEQFF. CDR3 sequence (DNA): TGTGCCAGTAGTATACGTAGCGCCAATGAGCAGTTCTTC. Combining the CDR3 with reference TRBV19 and TRBJ2-1 gives the whole variable domain DGGITQSPKYLFRKEGQNVTLSCEQNLNHDAMYWYRQDPGQGLRLIYYSQIVNDFQKGDIAEGYSVSREKKESFPLTVTSAQKNPTAFYLCASSIRSANEQFFGPGTRLTVL.